This T cell receptor beta chain was profiled in a study of PD-L1 blockade in urothelial cancer. Study-level information: About 85% of the roughly 29 patients comprised males who had bladder-origin urothelial cancer. Each blood sample yielded a median of roughly 150,000 T cells. Study findings and constraints: Tumor-associated blood clones were expanded more by durable-benefit patients at 3 weeks.

Time point here: pretreatment peripheral blood. Each patient's cancer was a locally advanced or metastatic urothelial carcinoma. About this clone itself: The antigen is unknown.

The repertoire was sequenced with immunoSEQ multiplex PCR; TCRdb's copy has only in-frame clones and lacks some. The sample contains about 81,000 clones, around 90% of which appear only once. The specimen comprised PBMCs, sampled around atezolizumab (anti-PD-L1) treatment. The origin of this receptor is a woman older than 75 with urothelial cancer.

The CDR3 spells CASSLDRVNTEAFF. The CDR3 nucleotides are TGTGCCAGCAGCCTCGACAGGGTCAACACTGAAGCTTTCTTT. The V call is TRBV9, the J call TRBJ1-1; 7 nucleotides match TRBD1. This CDR3 is built from 14 residues. CDR1 and CDR2 from the germline V gene are SGDLS and YYNGEE. V lost 4 bases to trimming and J lost 2 bases; unmatched junction nucleotides: 5.